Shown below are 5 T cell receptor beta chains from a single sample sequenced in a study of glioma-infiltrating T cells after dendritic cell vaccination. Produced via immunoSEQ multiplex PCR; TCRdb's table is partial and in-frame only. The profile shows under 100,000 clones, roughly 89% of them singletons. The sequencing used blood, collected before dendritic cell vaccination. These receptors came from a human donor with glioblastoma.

The CDR3 sequence is CASSPRTSNTGELFF. In DNA, the CDR3 is TGTGCCAGCAGTCCGAGGACTAGCAACACCGGGGAGCTGTTTTTT. J is TRBJ2-2 and V is TRBV7-2; 8 nucleotides match TRBD2. CDR1 and CDR2 (germline): SGHTA, FQGNSA. V shed 6 bases and J 2 bases; nucleotides not matched to a gene: 5. The CDR3 is 15 amino acids.

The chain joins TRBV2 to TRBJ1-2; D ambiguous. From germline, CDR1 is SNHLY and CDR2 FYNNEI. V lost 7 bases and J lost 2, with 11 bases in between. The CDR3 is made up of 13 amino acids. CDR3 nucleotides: TGTGCCAGCACCAGTACCAGAAACTATGGCTACACCTTC. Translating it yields CASTSTRNYGYTF.

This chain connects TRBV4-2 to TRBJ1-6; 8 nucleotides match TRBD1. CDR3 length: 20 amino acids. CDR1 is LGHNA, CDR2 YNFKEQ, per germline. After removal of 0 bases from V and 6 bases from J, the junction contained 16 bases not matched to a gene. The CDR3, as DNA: TGTGCCAGCAGCCAAGATCAGGTGACAGGGGTTCGGGGGTTTAATTCACCCCTCCACTTT. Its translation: CASSQDQVTGVRGFNSPLHF.

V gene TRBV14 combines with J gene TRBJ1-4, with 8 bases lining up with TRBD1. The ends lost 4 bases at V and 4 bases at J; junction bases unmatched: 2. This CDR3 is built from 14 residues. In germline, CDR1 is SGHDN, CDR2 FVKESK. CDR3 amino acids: CASSRGQGNEKLFF. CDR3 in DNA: TGTGCCAGCAGCCGAGGACAGGGTAATGAAAAACTGTTTTTT.

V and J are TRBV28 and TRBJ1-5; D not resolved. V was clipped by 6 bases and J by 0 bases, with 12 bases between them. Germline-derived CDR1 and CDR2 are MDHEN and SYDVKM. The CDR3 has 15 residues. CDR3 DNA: TGTGCCAGCAGCCATAGAAGAGATAGCAATCAGCCCCAGCATTTT. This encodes CASSHRRDSNQPQHF.